These 9 T cell receptor beta chains share one sample of origin, sequenced in a study of blood T cells in healthy people across ages. A second PCR, run for about 7 to 11 cycles, used a sample-barcoded 5' primer plus a J-beta primer mix. TCRdb re-derived calls from the 5' RACE reads in MiXCR, one entry per CDR3 protein. The sample yields under 700,000 distinct CDR3 sequences, approximately 25% seen once. These records were also assigned to another study, of T cells of mothers and their children.

Sequenced sample: blood. Source of these receptors: a boy between 10 and 17 years old in good health.

A few counts support this clonotype. This chain uses TRBV29-1 with TRBJ1-2; 11 positions agree with TRBD1. CDR3 length equals 16 residues. CDR1 and CDR2 from the germline V gene are SQVTM and ANQGSEA. V dropped 6 bases and J dropped 6; count of bases not matched to a gene: 15. The CDR3: CSVDGQGATWYDGYTF. DNA of the CDR3: TGCAGCGTAGACGGACAGGGGGCCACTTGGTATGATGGCTACACCTTC.

The chain has TRBV28 and TRBJ2-7; 9 nucleotides match TRBD1. The germline gives CDR1 MDHEN, CDR2 SYDVKM. The CDR3 is 15 residues long. V dropped 7 bases and J dropped 3; count of bases not matched to a gene: 10. CDR3 sequence: CASNSAGTGIYEQYF. CDR3 in DNA: TGTGCCAGCAACTCCGCCGGGACAGGGATCTACGAGCAGTACTTC.

This clonotype showed up just a few times. The chain recombines TRBV27 with TRBJ2-7; D is undetermined. The CDR3 runs to 18 residues. The germline CDR1 and CDR2 sequences are MNHEY and SMNVEV (reference sequence). V was clipped by 2 bases and J by 3 bases, with 23 bases between them. CDR3 coding DNA: TGTGCCAGCAGTTTAATCGCTAGGCTGGGTCGTTCTGGCTACGAGCAGTACTTC. Its translation: CASSLIARLGRSGYEQYF.

The genes are TRBV12-3 or TRBV12-4 and TRBJ2-1, with D unresolved. The CDR3 covers 11 residues. V was trimmed by 7 bases and J by 10 bases, leaving 11 bases between them. CDR3 sequence reads: CASTIKQEQFF. Here the CDR3 DNA reads TGTGCCAGCACCATAAAGCAGGAGCAGTTCTTC.

V and J are TRBV29-1 and TRBJ2-1; 8 bases map to TRBD1. The CDR3 is 14 amino acids. Per germline, CDR1 SQVTM and CDR2 ANQGSEA. The J segment lost 7 bases and the V segment lost 6 bases, leaving 11 bases of the junction unmatched. The CDR3, as DNA: TGCAGCGTAGATAGCGGACAGGGCGGGAATGAGCAGTTCTTC. Protein sequence: CSVDSGQGGNEQFF.

The chain links TRBV4-2 to TRBJ2-4, with 9 bases fitting TRBD2. The CDR3 has 17 residues. The V segment lost 0 bases and the J segment 2 bases; nucleotides outside the gene matches: 5. Germline CDR1 reads LGHNA; CDR2 reads YNFKEQ. The CDR3 protein is CASSQEVAGVTKNIQYF. Written as DNA, the CDR3 is TGTGCCAGCAGCCAAGAGGTAGCGGGAGTGACCAAAAACATTCAGTACTTC.

This clonotype was recorded only once. The chain couples TRBV20-1 to TRBJ2-1; tentative D call: TRBD1 (5 bases). The CDR3 covers 13 residues. V was trimmed by 4 bases and J by 4 bases, leaving 11 bases between them. Germline V gene sequence: CDR1 DFQATT, CDR2 SNEGSKA (reference sequence). CDR3: CSANVGAYNEQFF. The DNA for the CDR3 is TGCAGTGCTAATGTAGGGGCTTACAATGAGCAGTTCTTC.

This clonotype was counted ten times or more. The chain carries TRBV7-3 and TRBJ2-1; 9 nucleotides agree with TRBD1. The CDR3 length is 14 residues. The germline V gene encodes CDR1 SGHTA and CDR2 FQGTGA. V gave up 5 bases and J gave up 10 bases; unmatched junction bases: 9. CDR3 sequence: CASSQTGQGYEQFF. The CDR3 region has the DNA TGTGCCAGCAGCCAGACGGGACAGGGCTACGAGCAGTTCTTC.

The chain has TRBV20-1 and TRBJ1-1; TRBD1 is a possible D gene (6 bases). The CDR3 loop spans 14 amino acids. V lost 6 bases and J 4 bases, leaving 18 bases between the germline ends. Germline lookup yields CDR1 DFQATT and CDR2 SNEGSKA (reference sequence). CDR3 amino acids: CSAATGTMVTEAFF. The DNA for the CDR3 is TGCAGTGCCGCAACCGGGACAATGGTCACTGAAGCTTTCTTT.